Listed below are T cell receptor beta chains from one sample, sequenced in a study of blood T cells in healthy people across ages. In TCRdb, the 5' RACE reads were re-called with MiXCR into one record per CDR3 protein. The sample holds about 510,000 distinct CDR3 sequences, about 26% seen once. The same data also went into a second study, on T cells of mothers and their children.

Sequencing was done on a sample of blood. The receptors come from a boy between 2 and 10 years old in good health. Each CDR3 is given with its conserved first and last residue. The order of the fields is J gene, D gene, clone size, V gene, CDR3 protein, CDR3 DNA. A D gene is named only where the DNA matches it firmly. Expanded clones get a size class; other rows say once, few or many, or leave the size out.

J gene: TRBJ2-5; D gene: TRBD1; clone size: NA; V gene: TRBV30; CDR3 protein: CAIAGGRETQYF; CDR3 DNA: TGTGCCATTGCAGGGGGCAGAGAGACCCAGTACTTC
J gene: TRBJ2-1; D gene: TRBD2; clone size: NA; V gene: TRBV20-1; CDR3 protein: CSVTSGGKFYNEQFF; CDR3 DNA: TGCAGTGTTACGAGCGGGGGAAAATTCTACAATGAGCAGTTCTTC
J gene: TRBJ1-1; D gene: NA; clone size: few; V gene: TRBV29-1; CDR3 protein: CSGSGFTEAFF; CDR3 DNA: TGCAGCGGCTCAGGGTTCACTGAAGCTTTCTTT
J gene: TRBJ1-2; D gene: TRBD1; clone size: NA; V gene: TRBV14; CDR3 protein: CASSQMRGGGYGYTF; CDR3 DNA: TGTGCCAGCAGCCAAATGCGAGGGGGCGGCTATGGCTACACCTTC
J gene: TRBJ1-4; D gene: NA; clone size: NA; V gene: TRBV2; CDR3 protein: CASSVSSDLFF; CDR3 DNA: TGTGCCAGCAGTGTCTCAAGTGACCTGTTTTTT
J gene: TRBJ2-1; D gene: TRBD2; clone size: once; V gene: TRBV7-2; CDR3 protein: CAGSLGLAGANEQFF; CDR3 DNA: TGTGCCGGCAGCTTGGGACTGGCGGGAGCGAATGAGCAGTTCTTC
J gene: TRBJ2-3; D gene: NA; clone size: NA; V gene: TRBV5-5; CDR3 protein: CASSWGGQADTQYF; CDR3 DNA: TGTGCCAGCAGCTGGGGGGGGCAGGCAGATACGCAGTATTTT
J gene: TRBJ1-1; D gene: NA; clone size: many; V gene: TRBV6-6; CDR3 protein: CASRPQSREAFF; CDR3 DNA: TGTGCCAGCAGGCCCCAAAGCCGCGAAGCTTTCTTT
J gene: TRBJ2-1; D gene: TRBD2; clone size: few; V gene: TRBV9; CDR3 protein: CASSVVGGGANNEQFF; CDR3 DNA: TGTGCCAGCAGCGTAGTGGGCGGGGGGGCCAACAATGAGCAGTTCTTC
J gene: TRBJ1-3; D gene: NA; clone size: NA; V gene: TRBV12-3/TRBV12-4; CDR3 protein: CASRSGGNTIYF; CDR3 DNA: TGTGCCAGCAGATCGGGAGGAAACACCATATATTTT
J gene: TRBJ1-5; D gene: TRBD1; clone size: few; V gene: TRBV2; CDR3 protein: CASSPTGIRQPQHF; CDR3 DNA: TGTGCCAGCAGTCCGACAGGGATCAGGCAGCCCCAGCATTTT
J gene: TRBJ2-5; D gene: NA; clone size: NA; V gene: TRBV5-5; CDR3 protein: CASSLGWQETQYF; CDR3 DNA: TGTGCCAGCAGCTTGGGGTGGCAAGAGACCCAGTACTTC
J gene: TRBJ2-3; D gene: TRBD2; clone size: NA; V gene: TRBV10-3; CDR3 protein: CAISEGLAGKTSTDTQYF; CDR3 DNA: TGTGCCATCAGTGAGGGACTAGCGGGGAAGACTAGCACAGATACGCAGTATTTT
J gene: TRBJ2-4; D gene: NA; clone size: few; V gene: TRBV10-3; CDR3 protein: CTISPGANQGKNIQYF; CDR3 DNA: TGTACCATCAGCCCAGGTGCAAATCAAGGCAAAAACATTCAGTACTTC
J gene: TRBJ2-1; D gene: NA; clone size: NA; V gene: TRBV10-3; CDR3 protein: CAISADSSYNEQFF; CDR3 DNA: TGTGCCATCAGTGCGGATTCCTCCTACAATGAGCAGTTCTTC
J gene: TRBJ1-1; D gene: NA; clone size: NA; V gene: TRBV6-2/TRBV6-3; CDR3 protein: CASSFTQGNTEAFF; CDR3 DNA: TGTGCCAGCAGTTTTACACAGGGGAACACTGAAGCTTTCTTT
J gene: TRBJ2-1; D gene: NA; clone size: NA; V gene: TRBV7-9; CDR3 protein: CASSPPLQFSEQFF; CDR3 DNA: TGTGCCAGCAGCCCCCCATTACAATTTTCCGAGCAGTTCTTC
J gene: TRBJ2-7; D gene: TRBD2; clone size: NA; V gene: TRBV7-6; CDR3 protein: CASSARTSGSPAYEQYF; CDR3 DNA: TGTGCCAGCAGCGCCCGAACTAGCGGGTCCCCCGCCTACGAGCAGTACTTC
J gene: TRBJ2-5; D gene: NA; clone size: many; V gene: TRBV7-7; CDR3 protein: CASSSGRTFQETQYF; CDR3 DNA: TGTGCCAGCAGCTCAGGACGGACCTTTCAAGAGACCCAGTACTTC
J gene: TRBJ1-1; D gene: TRBD1; clone size: NA; V gene: TRBV3-1; CDR3 protein: CASSQLTRTGNTEAFF; CDR3 DNA: TGTGCCAGCAGCCAACTTACCCGGACAGGAAACACTGAAGCTTTCTTT
J gene: TRBJ2-2; D gene: TRBD2; clone size: few; V gene: TRBV11-2; CDR3 protein: CASSRPTSGTPNTGELFF; CDR3 DNA: TGTGCCAGCAGCCGCCCGACTAGCGGGACACCGAACACCGGGGAGCTGTTTTTT
J gene: TRBJ2-3; D gene: NA; clone size: few; V gene: TRBV12-3/TRBV12-4; CDR3 protein: CASSTQTDTQYF; CDR3 DNA: TGTGCCAGCAGTACACAGACAGATACGCAGTATTTT
J gene: TRBJ2-5; D gene: NA; clone size: NA; V gene: TRBV2; CDR3 protein: CASSGDQETQYF; CDR3 DNA: TGTGCCAGCAGCGGCGACCAAGAGACCCAGTACTTC
J gene: TRBJ2-5; D gene: TRBD2; clone size: NA; V gene: TRBV7-2; CDR3 protein: CASSLDSGRGETQYF; CDR3 DNA: TGTGCCAGCAGCTTAGATAGCGGGAGGGGAGAGACCCAGTACTTC
J gene: TRBJ1-2; D gene: NA; clone size: NA; V gene: TRBV6-1; CDR3 protein: CASSEYSGANYGYTF; CDR3 DNA: TGTGCCAGCAGTGAATATTCGGGAGCTAACTATGGCTACACCTTC
J gene: TRBJ1-2; D gene: NA; clone size: NA; V gene: TRBV11-2; CDR3 protein: CASSLGQGEYGYTF; CDR3 DNA: TGTGCCAGCAGCTTGGGCCAGGGAGAGTATGGCTACACCTTC
J gene: TRBJ2-1; D gene: NA; clone size: NA; V gene: TRBV20-1; CDR3 protein: CSARPLYSSYNEQFF; CDR3 DNA: TGCAGTGCTAGACCCCTCTATAGCTCCTACAATGAGCAGTTCTTC
J gene: TRBJ2-2; D gene: NA; clone size: NA; V gene: TRBV20-1; CDR3 protein: CSARVGLKNTGELFF; CDR3 DNA: TGCAGTGCTAGGGTAGGGCTTAAGAACACCGGGGAGCTGTTTTTT
J gene: TRBJ1-1; D gene: NA; clone size: few; V gene: TRBV6-2/TRBV6-3; CDR3 protein: CAGSYAVMNTEAFF; CDR3 DNA: TGTGCCGGCAGTTACGCGGTAATGAACACTGAAGCTTTCTTT
J gene: TRBJ2-2; D gene: NA; clone size: NA; V gene: TRBV4-1; CDR3 protein: CASSQGNWEFTGELFF; CDR3 DNA: TGCGCCAGCAGCCAAGGAAATTGGGAGTTTACCGGGGAGCTGTTTTTT
J gene: TRBJ2-6; D gene: TRBD1; clone size: few; V gene: TRBV27; CDR3 protein: CASSGQGSGANVLTF; CDR3 DNA: TGTGCCAGCAGCGGACAGGGGTCTGGGGCCAACGTCCTGACTTTC
J gene: TRBJ2-1; D gene: NA; clone size: once; V gene: TRBV4-3; CDR3 protein: CASSQAPAPSFYNEQFF; CDR3 DNA: TGCGCCAGCAGCCAAGCACCCGCGCCCTCCTTCTACAATGAGCAGTTCTTC
J gene: TRBJ2-2; D gene: NA; clone size: many; V gene: TRBV10-3; CDR3 protein: CAIRPDSFGELFF; CDR3 DNA: TGTGCCATCAGGCCGGACAGTTTCGGGGAGCTGTTTTTT